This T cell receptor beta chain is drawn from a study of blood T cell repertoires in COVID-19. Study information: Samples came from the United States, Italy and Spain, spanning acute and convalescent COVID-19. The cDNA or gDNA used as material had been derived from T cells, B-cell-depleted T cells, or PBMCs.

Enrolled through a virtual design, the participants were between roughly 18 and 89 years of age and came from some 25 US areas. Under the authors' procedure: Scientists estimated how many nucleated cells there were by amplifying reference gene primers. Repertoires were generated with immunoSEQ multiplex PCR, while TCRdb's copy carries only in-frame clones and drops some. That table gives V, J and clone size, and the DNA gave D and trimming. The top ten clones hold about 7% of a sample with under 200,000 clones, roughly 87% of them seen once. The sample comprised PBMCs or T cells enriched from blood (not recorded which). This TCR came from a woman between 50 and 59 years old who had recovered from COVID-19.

CDR3 amino acids: CASPRGASTDTQYF. In DNA, the CDR3 is TGTGCCAGCCCCCGGGGGGCGAGCACAGATACGCAGTATTTT. This chain connects TRBV7-2 to TRBJ2-3; D possibly corresponds to TRBD2 (7 bases). The length of the CDR3 is 14 residues. Trimming pared 8 bases from V and 0 bases from J, leaving 12 bases between. CDR1 and CDR2 from the germline V gene are SGHTA and FQGNSA.